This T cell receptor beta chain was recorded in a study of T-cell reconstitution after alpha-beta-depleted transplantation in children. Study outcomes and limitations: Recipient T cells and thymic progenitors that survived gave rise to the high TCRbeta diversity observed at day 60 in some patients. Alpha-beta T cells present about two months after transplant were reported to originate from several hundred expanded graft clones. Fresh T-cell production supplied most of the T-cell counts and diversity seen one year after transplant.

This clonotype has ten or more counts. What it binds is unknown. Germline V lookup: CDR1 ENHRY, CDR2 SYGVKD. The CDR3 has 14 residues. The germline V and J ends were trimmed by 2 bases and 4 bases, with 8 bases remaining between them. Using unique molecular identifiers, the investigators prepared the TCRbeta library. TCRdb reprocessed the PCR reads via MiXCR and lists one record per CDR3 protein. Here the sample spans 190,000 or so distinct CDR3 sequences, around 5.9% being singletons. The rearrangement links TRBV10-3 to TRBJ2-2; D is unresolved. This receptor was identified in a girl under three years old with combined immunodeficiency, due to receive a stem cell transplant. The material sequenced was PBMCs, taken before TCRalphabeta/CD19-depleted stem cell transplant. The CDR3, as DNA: TGTGCCATCAGTGAGGGACGACTCACCGGGGAGCTGTTTTTT. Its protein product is CAISEGRLTGELFF.